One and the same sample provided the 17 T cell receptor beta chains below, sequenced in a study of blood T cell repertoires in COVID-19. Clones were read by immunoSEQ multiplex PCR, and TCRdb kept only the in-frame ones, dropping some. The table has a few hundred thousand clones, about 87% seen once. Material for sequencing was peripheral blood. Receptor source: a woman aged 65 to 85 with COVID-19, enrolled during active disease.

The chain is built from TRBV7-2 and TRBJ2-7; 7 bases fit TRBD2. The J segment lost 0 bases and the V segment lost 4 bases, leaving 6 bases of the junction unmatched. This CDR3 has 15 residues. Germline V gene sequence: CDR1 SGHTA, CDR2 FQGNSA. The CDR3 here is CASSWGTTPSYEQYF. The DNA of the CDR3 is TGTGCCAGCAGCTGGGGGACTACCCCCTCCTACGAGCAGTACTTC.

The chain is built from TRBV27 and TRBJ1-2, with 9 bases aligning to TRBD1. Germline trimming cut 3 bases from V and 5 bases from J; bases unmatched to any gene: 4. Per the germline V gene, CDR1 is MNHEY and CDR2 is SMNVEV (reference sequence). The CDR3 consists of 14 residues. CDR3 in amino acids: CASSFRDREYGYTF. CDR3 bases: TGTGCCAGCAGTTTCCGGGACAGGGAATATGGCTACACCTTC.

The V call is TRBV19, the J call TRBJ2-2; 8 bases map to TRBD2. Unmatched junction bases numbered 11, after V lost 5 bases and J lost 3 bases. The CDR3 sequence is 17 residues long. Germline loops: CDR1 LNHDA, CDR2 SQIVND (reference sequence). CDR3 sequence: CASSSRLGGGHTGELFF. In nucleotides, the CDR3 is TGTGCCAGTAGTTCTAGACTAGGCGGGGGGCACACCGGGGAGCTGTTTTTT.

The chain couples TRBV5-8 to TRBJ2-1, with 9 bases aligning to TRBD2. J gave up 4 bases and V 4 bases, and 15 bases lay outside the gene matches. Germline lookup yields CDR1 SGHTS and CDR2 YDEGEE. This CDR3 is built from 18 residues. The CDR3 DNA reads TGTGCCAGCAGCCCCGGCGTAGCGGGAGCCGGGCCGTACAATGAGCAGTTCTTC. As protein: CASSPGVAGAGPYNEQFF.

The CDR3 is CASSLNSGSPTYNEQFF. CDR3 in DNA: TGTGCCAGTAGTCTAAATTCAGGGTCCCCTACCTACAATGAGCAGTTCTTC. V gene TRBV19 combines with J gene TRBJ2-1; D is possibly TRBD1 (5 bases). Germline V gives CDR1 LNHDA, CDR2 SQIVND (reference sequence). The CDR3 extends over 17 amino acids. Trimming took 5 bases from V and 2 from J, leaving 19 bases between them.

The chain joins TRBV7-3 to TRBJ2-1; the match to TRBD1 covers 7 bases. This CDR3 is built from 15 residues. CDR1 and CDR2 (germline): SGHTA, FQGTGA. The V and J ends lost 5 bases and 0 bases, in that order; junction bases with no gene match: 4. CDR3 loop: CASSPTGDSYNEQFF. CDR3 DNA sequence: TGTGCCAGCAGCCCCACAGGGGACTCCTACAATGAGCAGTTCTTC.

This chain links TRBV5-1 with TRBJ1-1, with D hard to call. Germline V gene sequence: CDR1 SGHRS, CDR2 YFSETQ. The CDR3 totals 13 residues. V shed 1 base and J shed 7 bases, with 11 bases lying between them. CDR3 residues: CASSLNGEFEAFF. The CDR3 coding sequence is TGCGCCAGCAGCTTGAACGGGGAGTTTGAAGCTTTCTTT.

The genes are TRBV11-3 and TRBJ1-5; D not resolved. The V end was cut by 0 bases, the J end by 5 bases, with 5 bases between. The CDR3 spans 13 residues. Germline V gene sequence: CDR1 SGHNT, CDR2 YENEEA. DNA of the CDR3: TGTGCCAGCAGCTTAGATTCAGATCAGCCCCAGCATTTT. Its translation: CASSLDSDQPQHF.

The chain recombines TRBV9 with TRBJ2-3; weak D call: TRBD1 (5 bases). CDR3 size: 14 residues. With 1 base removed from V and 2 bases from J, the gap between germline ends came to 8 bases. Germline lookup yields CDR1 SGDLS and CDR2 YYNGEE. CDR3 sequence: CASSVTRVTDTQYF. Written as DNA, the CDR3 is TGTGCCAGCAGCGTAACCAGGGTCACAGATACGCAGTATTTT.

This CDR3 reads CASSQITGTGGDEQFF. The CDR3 DNA follows: TGCGCCAGCAGCCAAATTACCGGGACAGGGGGCGATGAGCAGTTCTTC. The rearrangement joins TRBV5-1 to TRBJ2-1; the match to TRBD1 covers 12 bases. Looked up from germline, CDR1 is SGHRS and CDR2 is YFSETQ. The CDR3 is made up of 16 amino acids. V was clipped by 4 bases and J by 8 bases; unmatched bases: 10.

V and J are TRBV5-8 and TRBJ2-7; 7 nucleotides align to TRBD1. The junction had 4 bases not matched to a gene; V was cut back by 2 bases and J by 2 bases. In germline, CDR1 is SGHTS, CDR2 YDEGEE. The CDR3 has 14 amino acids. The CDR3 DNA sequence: TGTGCCAGCAGCTTAACCGGGACAGCCTACGAGCAGTACTTC. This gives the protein CASSLTGTAYEQYF. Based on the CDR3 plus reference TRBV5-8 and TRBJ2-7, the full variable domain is EAGVTQSPTHLIKTRGQQATLRCSPISGHTSVYWYQQALGLGLQFLLWYDEGEERNRGNFPPRFSGRQFPNYSSELNVNALELEDSALYLCASSLTGTAYEQYFGPGTRLTVT.

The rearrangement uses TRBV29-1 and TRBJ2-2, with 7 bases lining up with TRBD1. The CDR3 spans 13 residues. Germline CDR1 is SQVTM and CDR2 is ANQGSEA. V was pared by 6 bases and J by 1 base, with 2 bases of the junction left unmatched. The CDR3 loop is CSVQGVNTGELFF. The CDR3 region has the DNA TGCAGCGTCCAGGGGGTGAACACCGGGGAGCTGTTTTTT.

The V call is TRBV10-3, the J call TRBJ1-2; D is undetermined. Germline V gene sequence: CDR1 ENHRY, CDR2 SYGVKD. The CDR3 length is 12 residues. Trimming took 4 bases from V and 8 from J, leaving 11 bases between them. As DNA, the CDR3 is TGTGCCATCAGTGTGGCAGGCGGGGGCTACACCTTC. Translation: CAISVAGGGYTF.

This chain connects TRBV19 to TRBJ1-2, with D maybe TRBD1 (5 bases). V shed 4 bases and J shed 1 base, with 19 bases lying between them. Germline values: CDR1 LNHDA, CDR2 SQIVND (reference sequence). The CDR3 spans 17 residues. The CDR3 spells CASSSGHPPILNYGYTF. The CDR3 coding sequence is TGTGCCAGTAGTAGTGGACACCCCCCAATACTTAACTATGGCTACACCTTC.

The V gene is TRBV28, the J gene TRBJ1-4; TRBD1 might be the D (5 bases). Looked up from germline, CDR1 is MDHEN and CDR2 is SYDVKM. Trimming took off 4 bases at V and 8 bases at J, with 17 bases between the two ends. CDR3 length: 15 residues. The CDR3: CASSYPGSSGEKLFF. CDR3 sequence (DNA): TGTGCCAGCAGTTACCCAGGGTCCTCTGGGGAAAAACTGTTTTTT.

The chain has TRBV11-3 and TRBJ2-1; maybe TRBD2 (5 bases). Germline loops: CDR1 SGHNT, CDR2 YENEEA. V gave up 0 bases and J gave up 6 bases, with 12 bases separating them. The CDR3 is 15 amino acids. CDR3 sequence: CASSLEGVTSNEQFF. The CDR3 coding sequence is TGTGCCAGCAGCTTAGAGGGAGTTACTTCCAATGAGCAGTTCTTC.

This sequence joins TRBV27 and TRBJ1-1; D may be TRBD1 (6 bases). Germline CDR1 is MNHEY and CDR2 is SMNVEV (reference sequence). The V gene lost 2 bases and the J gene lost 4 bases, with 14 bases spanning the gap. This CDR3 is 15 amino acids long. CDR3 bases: TGTGCCAGCAGTTTAGGCCCCAGGGGCGGCACTGAAGCTTTCTTT. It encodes CASSLGPRGGTEAFF.